A selection of T cell receptor beta chains follows, all from one sample in a study of cytomegalovirus exposure and HLA in healthy donors. Profiling relied on immunoSEQ multiplex PCR, and the TCRdb table lists in-frame clones only, not all of them. This table has about 130,000 clones, about 80% appearing once. The sample taken for sequencing was PBMCs. All receptors derive from a man aged 30-40 years in good health and CMV-seronegative. Both conserved end residues are trimmed from each CDR3. Fields, in order: V gene, clone size, CDR3 protein. Where a row states a size, it is once, few, many or the class of an expanded clone; other rows omit it.

v_gene: TRBV2
abundance: -
CDR3aa: ASRGGLAGVETQY

v_gene: TRBV7-6
abundance: -
CDR3aa: ASSLVPENYGCT

v_gene: TRBV27
abundance: -
CDR3aa: ASSWGTTGANVLT

v_gene: TRBV10-2
abundance: -
CDR3aa: ASSLLAVRGEQY

v_gene: TRBV27
abundance: -
CDR3aa: ASSPRQAVGGYT

v_gene: TRBV6-5
abundance: once
CDR3aa: ASSPSGSGTYEQY

v_gene: TRBV7-9
abundance: -
CDR3aa: ASSPSSGSPADTQY

v_gene: TRBV5-1
abundance: -
CDR3aa: ASSLERNYGYT

v_gene: TRBV27
abundance: few
CDR3aa: ASSNSFGSGSYEQY

v_gene: TRBV6-5
abundance: -
CDR3aa: ASTWRREQF

v_gene: TRBV7-2
abundance: once
CDR3aa: ASSFADRAFAEAF

v_gene: TRBV5-1
abundance: few
CDR3aa: ASSPTGYEQY

v_gene: TRBV4-1
abundance: -
CDR3aa: ASSQAWNTGELF

v_gene: TRBV7-9
abundance: -
CDR3aa: ASSLAGQESEQPQH

v_gene: TRBV6-6
abundance: -
CDR3aa: ASNQGTGGRNQPQH

v_gene: TRBV10-1
abundance: once
CDR3aa: ASSESGLDLYEQY

v_gene: TRBV9
abundance: -
CDR3aa: ASSTGTSGSRSYNEQF

v_gene: TRBV11-3
abundance: -
CDR3aa: ASSLEVGTSGGYEQY

v_gene: TRBV14
abundance: -
CDR3aa: ASSHWTESSYEQY

v_gene: TRBV29-1
abundance: -
CDR3aa: SVNPSGSETQY

v_gene: TRBV13
abundance: -
CDR3aa: ASSPRGGADTVYGYT

v_gene: TRBV2
abundance: -
CDR3aa: ASSEFVQGKDTQY

v_gene: TRBV27
abundance: -
CDR3aa: ASSSRLRPYEQY

v_gene: TRBV5-1
abundance: -
CDR3aa: ASSLDRGSYEQY

v_gene: TRBV29-1
abundance: -
CDR3aa: SVLLAGDFHEQF

v_gene: TRBV27
abundance: -
CDR3aa: ASSFLGGAAWWGEQF

v_gene: TRBV28
abundance: once
CDR3aa: ASSLGVGLADEQF

v_gene: TRBV6-5
abundance: -
CDR3aa: ASSGQGRWGYT

v_gene: TRBV6-1
abundance: few
CDR3aa: ASSVFRGGPALYEQY

v_gene: TRBV19
abundance: -
CDR3aa: ASSIRGHSDRYEQY

v_gene: TRBV6-5
abundance: -
CDR3aa: ASSPGRGNTEAF

v_gene: TRBV15
abundance: -
CDR3aa: ATSRDRGQVSNTQY

v_gene: TRBV29-1
abundance: -
CDR3aa: SVHGQGHYEQY

v_gene: TRBV19
abundance: -
CDR3aa: ASSVRDRGSNTGELF

v_gene: TRBV5-5
abundance: -
CDR3aa: ASSLGGLPDTQY

v_gene: TRBV18
abundance: -
CDR3aa: ASSATSGRDEQY

v_gene: TRBV6-6
abundance: -
CDR3aa: ASSWKRENVEQY

v_gene: TRBV30
abundance: -
CDR3aa: AYPLAGSSYNEQF

v_gene: TRBV14
abundance: once
CDR3aa: ASSQDWGADTQY

v_gene: TRBV19
abundance: once
CDR3aa: ASSERRASGNTIY

v_gene: TRBV6-5
abundance: once
CDR3aa: ASSYGGTDLYNEQF

v_gene: TRBV5-4
abundance: -
CDR3aa: ASSLTSGAQETQY

v_gene: TRBV28
abundance: few
CDR3aa: ASSWGGAGGTDTQY

v_gene: TRBV6-5
abundance: -
CDR3aa: ASRSARGLYEQY

v_gene: TRBV5-4
abundance: few
CDR3aa: ASSFRDSPIWEQY

v_gene: TRBV5-1
abundance: -
CDR3aa: ASSVGHPNQPQH

v_gene: TRBV7-2
abundance: -
CDR3aa: ASSSGVSRYPNNEQF

v_gene: TRBV18
abundance: -
CDR3aa: ASSEGVLGYEQY

v_gene: TRBV29-1
abundance: -
CDR3aa: SAGQIQETQY

v_gene: TRBV5-5
abundance: -
CDR3aa: ASSLTSGALATEAF

v_gene: TRBV6-5
abundance: -
CDR3aa: ASSTSTGFLYEQY